This entry concerns a single TCR beta chain. Method: immunoSEQ multiplex PCR; TCRdb's copy keeps in-frame clones and lacks some. The sample consists of approximately 83,000 clones, approximately 91% of them appearing once. The data stem from a study of blood T cell repertoires in COVID-19. Study background: Researchers got acute and convalescent COVID-19 samples from the United States, Italy and Spain. PBMCs, B-cell-depleted T cells, or T cells were the source of the cDNA or gDNA that made up the material.

V gave up 0 bases and J gave up 1 base, with 3 bases separating them. Germline CDR1 SQVTM, CDR2 ANQGSEA. There are 12 residues in the CDR3. The sequenced sample was peripheral blood. This TCR derives from a man between 65 and 85 years old with acute or convalescent COVID-19. This chain joins TRBV29-1 and TRBJ1-2; D is unclear. CDR3 loop: CSVEDNNYGYTF. The CDR3 DNA reads as TGCAGCGTTGAAGATAATAACTATGGCTACACCTTC.